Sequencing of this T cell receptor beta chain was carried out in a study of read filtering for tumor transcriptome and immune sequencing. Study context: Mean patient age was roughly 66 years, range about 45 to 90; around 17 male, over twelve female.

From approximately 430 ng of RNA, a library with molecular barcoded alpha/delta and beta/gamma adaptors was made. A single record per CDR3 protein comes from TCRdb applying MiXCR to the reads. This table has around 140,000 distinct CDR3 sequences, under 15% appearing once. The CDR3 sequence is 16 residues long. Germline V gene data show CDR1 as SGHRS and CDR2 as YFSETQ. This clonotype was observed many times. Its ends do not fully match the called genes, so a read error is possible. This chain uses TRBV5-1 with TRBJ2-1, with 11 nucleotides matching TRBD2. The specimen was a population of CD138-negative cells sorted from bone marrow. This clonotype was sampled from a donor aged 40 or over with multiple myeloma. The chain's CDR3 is CASSIPTSGSYNEQIF. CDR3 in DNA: TGCGCCAGCAGCATCCCCACTAGCGGGAGCTACAATGAGCAGATCTTC.